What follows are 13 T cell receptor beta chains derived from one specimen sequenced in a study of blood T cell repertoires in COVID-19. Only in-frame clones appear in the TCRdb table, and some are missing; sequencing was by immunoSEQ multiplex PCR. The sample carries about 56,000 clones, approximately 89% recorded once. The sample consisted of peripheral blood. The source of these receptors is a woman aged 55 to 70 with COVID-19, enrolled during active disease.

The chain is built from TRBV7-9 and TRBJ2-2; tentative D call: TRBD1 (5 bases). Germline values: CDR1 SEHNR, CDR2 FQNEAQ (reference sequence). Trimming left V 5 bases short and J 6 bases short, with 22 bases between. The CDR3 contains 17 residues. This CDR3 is CASSDQGLKVLAGELFF. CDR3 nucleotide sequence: TGTGCCAGCAGCGACCAGGGTCTTAAGGTGTTGGCCGGGGAGCTGTTTTTT.

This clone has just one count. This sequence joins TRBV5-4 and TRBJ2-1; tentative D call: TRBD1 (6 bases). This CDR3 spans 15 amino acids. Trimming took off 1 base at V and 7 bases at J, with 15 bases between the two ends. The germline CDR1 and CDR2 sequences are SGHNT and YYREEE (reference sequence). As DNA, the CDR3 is TGTGCCAGCAGCTTGCCTACAACAGGGCGTAATGAGCAGTTCTTC. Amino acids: CASSLPTTGRNEQFF.

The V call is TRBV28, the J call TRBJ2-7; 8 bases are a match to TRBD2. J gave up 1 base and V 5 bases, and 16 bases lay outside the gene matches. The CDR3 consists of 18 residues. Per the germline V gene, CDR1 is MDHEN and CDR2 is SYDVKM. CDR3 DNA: TGTGCCAGCAGTCCCCCCGGACTAGCATACAGACCGTCCTACGAGCAGTACTTC. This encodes CASSPPGLAYRPSYEQYF. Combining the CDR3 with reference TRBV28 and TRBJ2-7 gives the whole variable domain DVKVTQSSRYLVKRTGEKVFLECVQDMDHENMFWYRQDPGLGLRLIYFSYDVKMKEKGDIPEGYSVSREKKERFSLILESASTNQTSMYLCASSPPGLAYRPSYEQYFGPGTRLTVT.

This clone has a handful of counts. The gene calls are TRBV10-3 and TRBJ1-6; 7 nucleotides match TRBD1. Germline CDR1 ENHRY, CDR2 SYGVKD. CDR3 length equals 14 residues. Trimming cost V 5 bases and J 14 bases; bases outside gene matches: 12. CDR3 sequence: CAISRDSLNEALHF. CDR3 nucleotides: TGTGCCATCAGTAGGGACAGCTTAAACGAGGCCCTCCACTTT.

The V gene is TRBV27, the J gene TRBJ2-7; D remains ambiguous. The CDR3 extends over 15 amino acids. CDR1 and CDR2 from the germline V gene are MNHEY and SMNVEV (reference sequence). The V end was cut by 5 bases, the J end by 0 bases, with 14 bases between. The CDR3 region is CASSKSPPHSYEQYF. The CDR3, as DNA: TGTGCCAGCAGTAAAAGCCCTCCCCACTCCTACGAGCAGTACTTC.

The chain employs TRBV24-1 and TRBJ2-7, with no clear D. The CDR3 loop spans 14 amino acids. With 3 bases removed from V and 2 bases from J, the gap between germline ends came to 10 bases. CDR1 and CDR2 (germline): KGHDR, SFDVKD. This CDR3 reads CATSDGLATYEQYF. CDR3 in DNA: TGTGCCACCAGTGATGGCCTGGCAACCTACGAGCAGTACTTC.

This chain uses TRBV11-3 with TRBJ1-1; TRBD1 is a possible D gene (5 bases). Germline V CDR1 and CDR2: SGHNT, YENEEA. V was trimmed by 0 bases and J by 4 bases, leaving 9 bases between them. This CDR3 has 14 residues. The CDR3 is CASSLDVGVTEAFF. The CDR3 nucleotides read TGTGCCAGCAGCTTAGATGTAGGGGTCACTGAAGCTTTCTTT.

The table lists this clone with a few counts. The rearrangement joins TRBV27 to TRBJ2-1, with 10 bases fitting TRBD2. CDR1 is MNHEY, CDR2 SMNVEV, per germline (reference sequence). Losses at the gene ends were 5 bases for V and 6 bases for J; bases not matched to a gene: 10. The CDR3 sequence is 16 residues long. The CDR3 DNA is TGTGCCAGCAGTCCCAACCTAGCGGGAGCACCCAATGAGCAGTTCTTC. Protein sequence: CASSPNLAGAPNEQFF.

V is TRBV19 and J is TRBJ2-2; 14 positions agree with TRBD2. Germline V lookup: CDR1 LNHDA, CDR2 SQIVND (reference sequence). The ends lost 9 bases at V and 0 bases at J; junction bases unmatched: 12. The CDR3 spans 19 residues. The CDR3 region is CASNFNGLAGGSNTGELFF. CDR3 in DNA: TGTGCCAGCAACTTTAACGGACTAGCGGGAGGATCGAACACCGGGGAGCTGTTTTTT.

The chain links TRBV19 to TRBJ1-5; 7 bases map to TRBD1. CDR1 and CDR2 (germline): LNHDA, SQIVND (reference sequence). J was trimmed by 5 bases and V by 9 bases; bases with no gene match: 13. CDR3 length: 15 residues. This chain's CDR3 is CARKMTGSIYQPQHF. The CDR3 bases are TGTGCCAGGAAAATGACAGGGTCAATATATCAGCCCCAGCATTTT. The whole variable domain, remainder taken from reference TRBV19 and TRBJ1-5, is DGGITQSPKYLFRKEGQNVTLSCEQNLNHDAMYWYRQDPGQGLRLIYYSQIVNDFQKGDIAEGYSVSREKKESFPLTVTSAQKNPTAFYLCARKMTGSIYQPQHFGDGTRLSIL.

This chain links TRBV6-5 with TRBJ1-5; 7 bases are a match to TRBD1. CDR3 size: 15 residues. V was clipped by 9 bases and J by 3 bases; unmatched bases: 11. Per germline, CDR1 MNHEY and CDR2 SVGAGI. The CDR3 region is CARSPGQPFNQPQHF. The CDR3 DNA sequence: TGTGCCAGATCTCCGGGACAGCCTTTCAATCAGCCCCAGCATTTT.

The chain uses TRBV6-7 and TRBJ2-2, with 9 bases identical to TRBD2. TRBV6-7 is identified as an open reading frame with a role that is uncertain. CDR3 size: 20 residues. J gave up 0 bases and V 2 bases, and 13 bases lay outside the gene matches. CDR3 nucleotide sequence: TGTGCCAGCAGTTACACGACGAGCCTACCTAGCGGGGCGAACACCGGGGAGCTGTTTTTT. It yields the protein CASSYTTSLPSGANTGELFF.

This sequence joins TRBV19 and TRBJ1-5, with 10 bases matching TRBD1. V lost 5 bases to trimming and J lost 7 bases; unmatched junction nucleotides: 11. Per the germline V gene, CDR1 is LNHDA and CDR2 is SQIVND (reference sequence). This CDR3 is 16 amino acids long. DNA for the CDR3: TGTGCCAGTAGTTCTGCCGGGACAGGGGATAGGCAGCCCCAGCATTTT. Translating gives CASSSAGTGDRQPQHF.